What follows are 25 T cell receptor beta chains derived from one specimen sequenced in a study of blood T cell repertoires in COVID-19 (dated by TCRdb to the early 2020s). Library preparation was by the immunoSEQ multiplex PCR assay. The immuneACCESS repertoire file appears here via TCRdb, limited to in-frame rearrangements. These files lack a portion of the clones; in checked studies, under half of the deficit traces to unresolved V genes, and the cause of the others is not known. The sample table contains under 250,000 clones; only one count was recorded for under 90% of them. The biggest ten clones account for more than 5.5% of the sample. Input material: peripheral blood. These receptors all stem from a man in his 60s who had recovered from COVID-19.

The chain couples TRBV3-1 (or the pseudogene TRBV3-2) to TRBJ1-3; 8 nucleotides align to TRBD1. The V gene end was trimmed by 2 bases and the J gene end by 5 bases; junction bases not matched to a gene: 5. Germline loops: CDR1 LGHDT, CDR2 YNNKEL (reference sequence). The CDR3 loop spans 15 amino acids. In DNA form, the CDR3 reads TGTGCCAGCAGCCAAAGGGACAGGATAAGAAACACCATATATTTT. It is translated as CASSQRDRIRNTIYF.

Points on this clone: Sequence at one end of the junction differs from germline and may be a read error. The rearrangement uses TRBV7-7 and TRBJ2-2; 9 bases match TRBD1. Per germline, CDR1 SSHAT and CDR2 FNYEAQ (reference sequence). The CDR3 has 16 residues. CDR3 region: CASSIGTGWNPGELFF. CDR3 sequence (DNA): TGTGCCAGCAGCATAGGGACAGGGTGGAACCCCGGGGAGCTGTTTTTT.

The chain links TRBV3-1 (or the pseudogene TRBV3-2) to TRBJ2-7, with 9 bases matching TRBD2. Germline CDR1 reads LGHDT; CDR2 reads YNNKEL (reference sequence). This CDR3 is 14 amino acids long. The V gene end was trimmed by 2 bases and the J gene end by 7 bases; junction bases not matched to a gene: 6. Written as DNA, the CDR3 is TGTGCCAGCAGCCAAAGGCTAGCGGGGAGAGAGCAGTACTTC. Amino acids: CASSQRLAGREQYF.

The genes are TRBV11-3 and TRBJ2-4, with a tentative D call TRBD2 (6 bases). The CDR3 is made up of 14 amino acids. V was trimmed by 3 bases and J by 0 bases, leaving 6 bases between them. Germline assignment: CDR1 SGHNT and CDR2 YENEEA. The CDR3 bases are TGTGCCAGCAGCTTCGGGGGAGCCAAAAACATTCAGTACTTC. It encodes CASSFGGAKNIQYF.

The chain carries TRBV3-1 (or the pseudogene TRBV3-2) and TRBJ2-2; D possibly corresponds to TRBD1 (6 bases). Trimming took off 7 bases at V and 1 base at J, with 13 bases between the two ends. The germline CDR1 and CDR2 sequences are LGHDT and YNNKEL (reference sequence). This CDR3 is 15 amino acids long. The CDR3 DNA sequence: TGTGCCAGCACCCCTCGGGACAAGAACACCGGGGAGCTGTTTTTT. Protein: CASTPRDKNTGELFF.

Concerning this clone: This same CDR3 is encoded by further DNA sequences in the sample. This chain uses TRBV19 with TRBJ1-1; perhaps TRBD1 as D (5 bases). CDR1 LNHDA and CDR2 SQIVND come from the germline V gene (reference sequence). The ends were cut back, 3 bases at V and 4 bases at J, with 12 bases in the middle. This CDR3 is 14 amino acids long. CDR3 nucleotide sequence: TGTGCCAGTAGTATCCGGGGCGGGGGCACTGAAGCTTTCTTT. Protein product: CASSIRGGGTEAFF. Full variable domain (remainder filled in from reference TRBV19 and TRBJ1-1): DGGITQSPKYLFRKEGQNVTLSCEQNLNHDAMYWYRQDPGQGLRLIYYSQIVNDFQKGDIAEGYSVSREKKESFPLTVTSAQKNPTAFYLCASSIRGGGTEAFFGQGTRLTVV.

The chain employs TRBV9 and TRBJ2-5, with a possible D match to TRBD1 (5 bases). Germline CDR1 SGDLS, CDR2 YYNGEE. V lost 0 bases to trimming and J lost 2 bases, with 11 bases between them. This CDR3 is 15 amino acids long. DNA of the CDR3: TGTGCCAGCAGCGTAGGGGTTCAGGGACAAGAGACCCAGTACTTC. It encodes CASSVGVQGQETQYF.

The chain links TRBV27 to TRBJ1-5, with D tentatively TRBD1 (6 bases). Trimming left V 6 bases short and J 6 bases short, with 15 bases between. CDR1 is MNHEY and CDR2 is SMNVEV in the germline V gene (reference sequence). The CDR3 has 14 residues. The CDR3 loop reads CASRSTGNGQPQHF. CDR3 nucleotides: TGTGCCAGCAGGTCGACAGGTAACGGTCAGCCCCAGCATTTT.

The chain is built from TRBV4-1 and TRBJ2-1; D is possibly TRBD1 (6 bases). Germline CDR1 MGHRA, CDR2 YSYEKL. V dropped 4 bases and J dropped 8 bases, with 21 bases sitting between them. The CDR3 has 16 amino acids. The CDR3: CASSPALGAALDEQFF. The DNA for the CDR3 is TGCGCCAGCAGCCCCGCGTTGGGGGCGGCTTTAGATGAGCAGTTCTTC.

The chain recombines TRBV19 with TRBJ2-2, with 9 positions matching TRBD2. The germline V gene has CDR1 LNHDA and CDR2 SQIVND (reference sequence). The trim removed 3 bases at V and 1 base at J, leaving 3 bases unmatched. The CDR3 runs 16 residues. The CDR3 DNA follows: TGTGCCAGTAGTATGCGGGGGGGAATGAACACCGGGGAGCTGTTTTTT. It codes for CASSMRGGMNTGELFF.

This sequence joins TRBV6-4 and TRBJ1-2, with 8 bases identical to TRBD1. Looked up from germline, CDR1 is MRHNA and CDR2 is SNTAGT. With V trimmed by 2 bases and J by 8 bases, 4 bases remained unmatched. The CDR3 extends over 13 amino acids. This CDR3 reads CASSDRTGRGYTF. The CDR3 bases are TGTGCCAGCAGTGACCGGACAGGGCGCGGCTACACCTTC.

This chain connects TRBV19 to TRBJ2-2; D is uncertain. The CDR3 loop spans 14 amino acids. V shed 3 bases and J shed 1 base, with 6 bases lying between them. CDR1 is LNHDA and CDR2 is SQIVND in the germline V gene (reference sequence). The CDR3 DNA reads as TGTGCCAGTAGTATTGAGCGGAACACCGGGGAGCTGTTTTTT. This gives the protein CASSIERNTGELFF. The variable domain in full, with the rest retrieved from reference TRBV19 and TRBJ2-2, is DGGITQSPKYLFRKEGQNVTLSCEQNLNHDAMYWYRQDPGQGLRLIYYSQIVNDFQKGDIAEGYSVSREKKESFPLTVTSAQKNPTAFYLCASSIERNTGELFFGEGSRLTVL.

A single count supports this clone. The gene calls are TRBV5-1 and TRBJ1-1; D is unclear. The germline CDR1 and CDR2 sequences are SGHRS and YFSETQ. This CDR3 has 14 amino acids. V lost 2 bases and J lost 1, with 9 bases in between. As DNA, the CDR3 is TGCGCCAGCAGCTTTTCCCCACAGAACACTGAAGCTTTCTTT. Translating gives CASSFSPQNTEAFF.

V usage is TRBV19 and J usage is TRBJ2-7; tentatively, D is TRBD1 (5 bases). Germline V CDR1 and CDR2: LNHDA, SQIVND (reference sequence). The CDR3 runs to 14 residues. Trimming took 2 bases from V and 3 from J, leaving 11 bases between them. CDR3 sequence reads: CASSISGFSYEQYF. The CDR3, as DNA: TGTGCCAGTAGTATATCAGGGTTTAGCTACGAGCAGTACTTC.

Remarks on this clone: One end of the junction fails to match germline, which may point to a read error. This CDR3 is also generated by other DNA sequences in the sample. The rearrangement uses TRBV18 and TRBJ1-6; the D gene is possibly TRBD1 (6 bases). In germline, CDR1 is KGHSH, CDR2 LQKENI. The CDR3 totals 14 residues. In DNA, the CDR3 is TGTGCCAGCTCACTACAGGGATCGACCTCACCTCTCCACTTT. Translating it yields CASSLQGSTSPLHF. The variable domain in full, completed from reference TRBV18 and TRBJ1-6, reads NAGVMQNPRHLVRRRGQEARLRCSPMKGHSHVYWYRQLPEEGLKFMVYLQKENIIDESGMPKERFSAEFPKEGPSILRIQQVVRGDSAAYFCASSLQGSTSPLHFGNGTRLTVT.

The chain recombines TRBV6-5 with TRBJ2-1; 9 bases fit TRBD2. In germline, CDR1 is MNHEY, CDR2 SVGAGI. The CDR3 extends over 15 amino acids. J lost 9 bases, V lost 6 bases, and 12 bases had no gene match. CDR3 sequence: CASSPSRGRAGEQFF. The CDR3 nucleotides are TGTGCCAGCAGCCCCTCTCGCGGGAGGGCCGGTGAGCAGTTCTTC.

The gene calls are TRBV5-3 and TRBJ2-1; tentatively, D is TRBD1 (6 bases). TRBV5-3 is marked as an open reading frame, function uncertain. The length of the CDR3 is 16 residues. V was trimmed by 4 bases and J by 2 bases, leaving 16 bases between them. This CDR3 reads CARSEEDSRTYNEQFF. In nucleotides, the CDR3 is TGTGCCAGAAGCGAGGAGGACAGCCGAACCTACAATGAGCAGTTCTTC.

This chain connects TRBV4-2 to TRBJ2-1, with D maybe TRBD2 (6 bases). CDR1 is LGHNA, CDR2 YNFKEQ, per germline. This CDR3 region has 15 residues. With 0 bases removed from V and 6 bases from J, the gap between germline ends came to 12 bases. This CDR3 is CASSQETSYFNEQFF. The CDR3 nucleotides read TGTGCCAGCAGCCAAGAGACTAGTTACTTCAATGAGCAGTTCTTC.

The rearrangement joins TRBV5-1 to TRBJ1-5; no definite D call. Deletions cut 2 bases from V and 5 bases from J, with 8 bases between. CDR3 size: 13 residues. Per the germline V gene, CDR1 is SGHRS and CDR2 is YFSETQ. This CDR3 reads CASSLTADQPQHF. CDR3 bases: TGCGCCAGCAGCTTAACAGCAGATCAGCCCCAGCATTTT.

This clone was detected once. The chain uses TRBV6-5 and TRBJ2-5; no clear D. The CDR3 has 11 residues. Germline V gene lookup returns CDR1 MNHEY and CDR2 SVGAGI. Trimming left V 4 bases short and J 8 bases short, with 8 bases between. The CDR3 spells CASSSLATQYF. The CDR3 DNA reads TGTGCCAGCAGTTCCCTGGCCACCCAGTACTTC.

This clone was observed a handful of times. Other DNA sequences in this sample translate to the same CDR3. The chain has TRBV19 and TRBJ1-1, with D unresolved. CDR1 and CDR2 (germline): LNHDA, SQIVND (reference sequence). The germline V and J ends were trimmed by 3 bases and 4 bases, with 12 bases remaining between them. The CDR3 length is 14 residues. CDR3 sequence reads: CASSIRTSGTEAFF. The CDR3, as DNA: TGTGCCAGTAGTATTCGAACGAGCGGCACTGAAGCTTTCTTT. Supplemented by reference TRBV19 and TRBJ1-1, the full variable domain reads DGGITQSPKYLFRKEGQNVTLSCEQNLNHDAMYWYRQDPGQGLRLIYYSQIVNDFQKGDIAEGYSVSREKKESFPLTVTSAQKNPTAFYLCASSIRTSGTEAFFGQGTRLTVV.

V gene TRBV2 combines with J gene TRBJ2-1; TRBD2 matches 13 bases. Trimming took 6 bases from V and 10 from J; bases not matched to a gene: 6. CDR3 length equals 14 residues. CDR1 SNHLY and CDR2 FYNNEI come from the germline V gene. The CDR3 sequence: CASRRLAGGREQFF. The CDR3 DNA follows: TGTGCCAGCAGACGACTAGCGGGAGGTAGGGAGCAGTTCTTC.

The genes are TRBV7-2 and TRBJ2-7; D might be TRBD2 (5 bases). The CDR3 is 13 residues long. Trimming removed 1 base from V and 9 bases from J, with 13 bases in between. The V gene's germline CDR1 is SGHTA and CDR2 FQGNSA. CDR3 nucleotide sequence: TGTGCCAGCAGCTTAGAATCCCTAGCCCCGCAGTACTTC. Amino acid sequence: CASSLESLAPQYF.

The V gene is TRBV6-5, the J gene TRBJ1-5; 7 bases are shared with TRBD1. This CDR3 is built from 13 residues. Per germline, CDR1 MNHEY and CDR2 SVGAGI. Trimming removed 10 bases from V and 2 bases from J; junction bases left unmatched: 5. The CDR3 sequence: CATGTAGNQPQHF. CDR3 bases: TGTGCCACCGGGACAGCGGGCAATCAGCCCCAGCATTTT.

This chain connects TRBV4-3 to TRBJ2-5; the D gene is possibly TRBD1 (6 bases). V dropped 0 bases and J dropped 4 bases, with 12 bases sitting between them. This CDR3 region has 15 residues. Per the germline V gene, CDR1 is LGHNA and CDR2 is YSLEER. The CDR3 nucleotides read TGCGCCAGCAGCCAAGAGAGGGGGATGGGAGAGACCCAGTACTTC. Amino acids: CASSQERGMGETQYF.